This T cell receptor beta chain was recovered during a study of T cell changes during pregnancy in multiple sclerosis. Method: immunoSEQ multiplex PCR; TCRdb's copy keeps in-frame clones and lacks some. The repertoire has 28,000 or so clones, about 91% of them found once; the top ten carry approximately 0.77%. The sequencing used CD4+ T cells from peripheral blood mononuclear cells, collected in the second trimester of pregnancy. The TCR was taken from a female donor with multiple sclerosis, enrolled in a pregnancy study.

The chain's CDR3 is CASSFPGSGTGELFF. The CDR3 DNA is TGTGCCAGCAGCTTCCCGGGTAGCGGCACCGGGGAGCTGTTTTTT. The V call is TRBV5-8, the J call TRBJ2-2; tentative D call: TRBD2 (6 bases). V was trimmed by 2 bases and J by 4 bases, leaving 12 bases between them. The CDR3 loop spans 15 amino acids. Germline V gives CDR1 SGHTS, CDR2 YDEGEE.